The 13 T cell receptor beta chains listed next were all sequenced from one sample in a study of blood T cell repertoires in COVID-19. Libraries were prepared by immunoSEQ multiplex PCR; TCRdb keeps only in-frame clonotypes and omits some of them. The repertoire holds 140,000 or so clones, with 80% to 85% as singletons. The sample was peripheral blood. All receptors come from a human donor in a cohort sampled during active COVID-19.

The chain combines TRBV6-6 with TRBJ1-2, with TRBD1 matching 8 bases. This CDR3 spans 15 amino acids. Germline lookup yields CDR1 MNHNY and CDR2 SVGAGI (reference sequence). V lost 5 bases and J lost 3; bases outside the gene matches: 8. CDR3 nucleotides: TGTGCCAGCAGTCAGACAGGGGCCCTTTACTATGGCTACACCTTC. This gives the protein CASSQTGALYYGYTF.

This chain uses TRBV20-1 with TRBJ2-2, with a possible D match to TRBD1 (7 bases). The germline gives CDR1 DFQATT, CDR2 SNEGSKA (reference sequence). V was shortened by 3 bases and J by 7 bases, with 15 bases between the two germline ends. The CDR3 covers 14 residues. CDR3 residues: CSASYQGGLGELFF. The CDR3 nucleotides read TGCAGTGCTAGTTATCAGGGGGGTCTCGGGGAGCTGTTTTTT.

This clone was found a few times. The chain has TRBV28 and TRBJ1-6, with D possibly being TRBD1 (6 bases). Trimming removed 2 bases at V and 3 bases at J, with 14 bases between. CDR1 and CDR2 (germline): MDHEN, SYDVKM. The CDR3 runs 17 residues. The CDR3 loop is CASSLEGESLYNSPLHF. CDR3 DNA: TGTGCCAGCAGTTTAGAGGGGGAAAGTCTCTATAATTCACCCCTCCACTTT.

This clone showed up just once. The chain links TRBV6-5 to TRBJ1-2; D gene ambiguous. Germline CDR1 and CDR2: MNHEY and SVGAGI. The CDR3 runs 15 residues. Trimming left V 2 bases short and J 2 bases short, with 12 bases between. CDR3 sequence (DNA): TGTGCCAGCAGTTACAGGACGGGGAACAACTATGGCTACACCTTC. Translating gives CASSYRTGNNYGYTF.

In nucleotides, the CDR3 is TGTGCCAGCAGTCCCCCTCTAGCGGGGATAAACGAGCAGTACTTC. It specifies CASSPPLAGINEQYF. The V gene is TRBV6-5, the J gene TRBJ2-7; 9 bases are shared with TRBD2. Trimming at V came to 5 bases and at J to 5 bases, leaving 10 bases not matched to a gene. Germline V CDR1 and CDR2: MNHEY, SVGAGI. CDR3 length equals 15 residues.

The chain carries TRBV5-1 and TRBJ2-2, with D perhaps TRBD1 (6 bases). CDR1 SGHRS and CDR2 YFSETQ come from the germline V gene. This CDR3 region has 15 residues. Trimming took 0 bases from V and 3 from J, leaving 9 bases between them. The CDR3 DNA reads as TGCGCCAGCAGCTTGGAGGGACACTACACCGGGGAGCTGTTTTTT. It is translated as CASSLEGHYTGELFF.

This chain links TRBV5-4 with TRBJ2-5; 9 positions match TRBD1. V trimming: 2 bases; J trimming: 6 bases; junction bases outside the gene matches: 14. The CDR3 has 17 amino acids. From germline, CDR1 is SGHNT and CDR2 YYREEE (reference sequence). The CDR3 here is CASSLEATGGLRKTQYF. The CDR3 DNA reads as TGTGCCAGCAGCTTAGAGGCAACAGGGGGCCTCCGAAAGACCCAGTACTTC. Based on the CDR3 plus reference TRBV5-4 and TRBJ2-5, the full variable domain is ETGVTQSPTHLIKTRGQQVTLRCSSQSGHNTVSWYQQALGQGPQFIFQYYREEENGRGNFPPRFSGLQFPNYSSELNVNALELDDSALYLCASSLEATGGLRKTQYFGPGTRLLVL.

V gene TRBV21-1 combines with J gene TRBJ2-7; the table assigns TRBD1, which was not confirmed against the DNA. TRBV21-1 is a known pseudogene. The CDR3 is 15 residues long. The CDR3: CASSKSGQGAREQYF. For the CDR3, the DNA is TGTGCCAGCAGCAAATCCGGACAGGGGGCGAGAGAGCAGTACTTC.

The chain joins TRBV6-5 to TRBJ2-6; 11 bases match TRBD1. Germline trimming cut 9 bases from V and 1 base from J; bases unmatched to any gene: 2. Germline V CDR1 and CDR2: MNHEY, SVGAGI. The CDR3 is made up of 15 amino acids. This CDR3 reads CARDRGQSGANVLTF. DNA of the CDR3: TGTGCCAGGGACAGGGGGCAGTCTGGGGCCAACGTCCTGACTTTC.

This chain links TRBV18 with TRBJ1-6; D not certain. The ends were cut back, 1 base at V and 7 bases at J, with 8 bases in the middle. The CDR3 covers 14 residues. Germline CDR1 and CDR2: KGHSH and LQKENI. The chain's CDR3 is CASSPRVVNSPLHF. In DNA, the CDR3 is TGTGCCAGCTCACCACGAGTTGTGAATTCACCCCTCCACTTT.

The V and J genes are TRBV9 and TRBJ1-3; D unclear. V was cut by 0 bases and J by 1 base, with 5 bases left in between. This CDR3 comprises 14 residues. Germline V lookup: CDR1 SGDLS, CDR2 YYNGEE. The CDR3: CASSVELSGNTIYF. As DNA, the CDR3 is TGTGCCAGCAGCGTAGAGCTTTCTGGAAACACCATATATTTT.

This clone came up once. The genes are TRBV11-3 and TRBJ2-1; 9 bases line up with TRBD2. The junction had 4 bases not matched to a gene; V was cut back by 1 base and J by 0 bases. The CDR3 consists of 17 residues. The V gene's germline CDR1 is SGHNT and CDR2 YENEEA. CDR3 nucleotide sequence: TGTGCCAGCAGCTTAGCCCTAGCGGGGAGCTCCTACAATGAGCAGTTCTTC. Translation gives CASSLALAGSSYNEQFF.

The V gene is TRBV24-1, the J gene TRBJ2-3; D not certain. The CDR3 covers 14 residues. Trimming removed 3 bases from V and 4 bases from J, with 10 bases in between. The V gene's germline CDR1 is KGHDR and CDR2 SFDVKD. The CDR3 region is CATSDTGRSDTQYF. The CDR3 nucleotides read TGTGCCACCAGTGATACGGGTCGTTCAGATACGCAGTATTTT.